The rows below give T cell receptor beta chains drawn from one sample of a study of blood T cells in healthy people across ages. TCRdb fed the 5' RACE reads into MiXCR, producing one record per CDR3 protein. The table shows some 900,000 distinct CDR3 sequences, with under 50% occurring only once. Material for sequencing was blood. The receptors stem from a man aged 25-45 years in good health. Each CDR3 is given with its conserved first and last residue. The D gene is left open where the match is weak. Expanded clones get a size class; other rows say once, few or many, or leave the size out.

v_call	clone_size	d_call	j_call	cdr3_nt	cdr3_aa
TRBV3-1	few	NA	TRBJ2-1	TGTGCCAGCAGCCAAGACGTCCTCGGGGGCAATGAGCAGTTCTTC	CASSQDVLGGNEQFF
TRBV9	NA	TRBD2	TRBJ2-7	TGTGCCAGCAGCGTAGGCGATAGCGGGGGGGCCTATACCTACGAGCAGTACTTC	CASSVGDSGGAYTYEQYF
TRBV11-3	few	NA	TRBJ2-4	TGTGCCAGCAGCTTAGCTTGGGAAACCATTCTTGGAAACATTCAGTACTTC	CASSLAWETILGNIQYF
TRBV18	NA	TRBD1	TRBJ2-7	TGTGCCAGCTCACCTCGGCCAGGACAGGCGAGGAGCTCCTACGAGCAGTACTTC	CASSPRPGQARSSYEQYF
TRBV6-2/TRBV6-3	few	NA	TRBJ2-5	TGTGCCAGCAGCCCACCCGTGGAGACCCAGTACTTC	CASSPPVETQYF
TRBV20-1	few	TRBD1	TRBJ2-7	TGCAGTGCTAGAGGGGCGCAACAGGGGGCCTACGAGCAGTACTTC	CSARGAQQGAYEQYF
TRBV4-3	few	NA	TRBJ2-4	TGCGCCAGCAGCCAGTTTAGCGGAAATGAAAACATTCAGTACTTC	CASSQFSGNENIQYF
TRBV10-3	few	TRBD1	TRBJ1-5	TGTGCCATCACTCCGGACAGGGACCAGCCCCAGCATTTT	CAITPDRDQPQHF
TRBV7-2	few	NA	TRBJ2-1	TGTGCCAGCGACGATGGAGGCTCCTACAATGAGCAGTTCTTC	CASDDGGSYNEQFF
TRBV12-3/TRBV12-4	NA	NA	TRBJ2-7	TGTGCCAGCAGTGTGAATATAGGGAGCGAGCAGTACTTC	CASSVNIGSEQYF
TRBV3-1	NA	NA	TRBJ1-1	TGTGCCAGCAGCCAAGAAGGGTATGACACTGAAGCTTTCTTT	CASSQEGYDTEAFF
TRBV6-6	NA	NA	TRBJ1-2	TGTGCCAGCAGTTCCCCACCACTCCGGCGGATCTATGGCTACACCTTC	CASSSPPLRRIYGYTF
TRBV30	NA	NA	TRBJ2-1	TGTGCCTGGGAAAGAGACGGTTACAATGAGCAGTTCTTC	CAWERDGYNEQFF
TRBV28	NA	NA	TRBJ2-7	TGTGCCAGCAAACAGGCCGGATACGAGCAGTACTTC	CASKQAGYEQYF
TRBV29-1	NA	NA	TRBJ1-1	TGCAGCGTTAGTCGTGGGGGGACTGAAGCTTTCTTT	CSVSRGGTEAFF
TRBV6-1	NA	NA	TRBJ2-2	TGTGCCAGCAGTGGTAGCCGTTCCGGCACCGGGGAGCTGTTTTTT	CASSGSRSGTGELFF
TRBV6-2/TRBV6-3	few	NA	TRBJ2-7	TGTGCCAGCAGTATTGGGACGGTAACCTACGAGCAGTACTTC	CASSIGTVTYEQYF
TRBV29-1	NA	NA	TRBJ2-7	TGCAGCGTTGAAATCCCGGGACCCGGCCTATTGAGCTCCTACGAGCAGTACTTC	CSVEIPGPGLLSSYEQYF
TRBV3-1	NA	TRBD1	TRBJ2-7	TGTGCCAGCAGCCAACCGGGACAGGGGAACTACGAGCAGTACTTC	CASSQPGQGNYEQYF
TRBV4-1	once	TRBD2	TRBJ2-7	TGCGCCAGCAGCCAAGATGGGTCGGGACTAACTTACAATGAGCAGTACTTC	CASSQDGSGLTYNEQYF
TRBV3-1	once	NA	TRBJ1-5	TGTGCCAGCAGCCAAGATTCAGGGGACTATAGCAATCAGCCCCAGCATTTT	CASSQDSGDYSNQPQHF
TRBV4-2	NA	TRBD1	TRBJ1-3	TGTGCCAGCAGCCAAGAAAGGACCGGGACAGGCACTGGAAACACCATATATTTT	CASSQERTGTGTGNTIYF
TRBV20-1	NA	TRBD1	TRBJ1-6	TGCAGTGCTATTAGGACAGGGGGCCAGTCACCCCTCCACTTT	CSAIRTGGQSPLHF
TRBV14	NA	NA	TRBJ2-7	TGTGCCAGCAGCTACGCTCCCAGCGGGCATTACGAGCAGTACTTC	CASSYAPSGHYEQYF
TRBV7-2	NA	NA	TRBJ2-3	TGTGCCAGCAGCTTCCTTCGGACTCACCCTTCCACAGATACGCAGTATTTT	CASSFLRTHPSTDTQYF
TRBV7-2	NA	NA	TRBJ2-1	TGTGCCAGCAGCTTAGCGCCCCCGGGGAGCTCCTACAATGAGCAGTTCTTC	CASSLAPPGSSYNEQFF
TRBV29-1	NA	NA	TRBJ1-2	TGCAGCGTTGAAGACGGCAGGGGATATGGCTACACCTTC	CSVEDGRGYGYTF
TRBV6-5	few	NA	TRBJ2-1	TGTGCCAGCAGTAGCAATCCCTACAATGAGCAGTTCTTC	CASSSNPYNEQFF
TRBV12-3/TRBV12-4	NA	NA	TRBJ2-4	TGTGCCACAGCGCGGGACAGCAAAAGCATTCAGTACTTC	CATARDSKSIQYF
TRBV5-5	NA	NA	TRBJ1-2	TGTGCCAGCAGAAAGATGGGCTTCCCTAACTATGGCTACACCTTC	CASRKMGFPNYGYTF
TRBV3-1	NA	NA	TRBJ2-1	TGTGCCAGCAGCTGGGGGAGCGGGCCTTACAATGAGCAGTTCTTC	CASSWGSGPYNEQFF
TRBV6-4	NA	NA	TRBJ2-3	TGTGCCAGCAGTGCTAATTGGGAGGGGGGAGAGGATGAGCAGTATTTT	CASSANWEGGEDEQYF
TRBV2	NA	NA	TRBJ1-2	TGTGCCAGCAGGCAGGGACACCTATCGGGTGGCTACACCTTC	CASRQGHLSGGYTF
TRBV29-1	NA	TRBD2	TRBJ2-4	TGCAGCGTTGAAACGGGAGGGGGCAAAAACATTCAGTACTTC	CSVETGGGKNIQYF